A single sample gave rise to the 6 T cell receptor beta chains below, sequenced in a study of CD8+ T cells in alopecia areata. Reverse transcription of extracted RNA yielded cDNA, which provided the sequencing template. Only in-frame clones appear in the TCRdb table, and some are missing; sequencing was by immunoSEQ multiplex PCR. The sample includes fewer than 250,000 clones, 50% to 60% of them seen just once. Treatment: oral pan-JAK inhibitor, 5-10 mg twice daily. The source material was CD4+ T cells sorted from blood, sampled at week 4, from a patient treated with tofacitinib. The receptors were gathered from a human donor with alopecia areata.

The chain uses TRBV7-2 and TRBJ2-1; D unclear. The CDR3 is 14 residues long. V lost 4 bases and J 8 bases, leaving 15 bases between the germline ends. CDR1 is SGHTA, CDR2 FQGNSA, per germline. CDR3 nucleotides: TGTGCCAGCAGCTCCCAAGCCAATAGACATGAGCAGTTCTTC. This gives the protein CASSSQANRHEQFF.

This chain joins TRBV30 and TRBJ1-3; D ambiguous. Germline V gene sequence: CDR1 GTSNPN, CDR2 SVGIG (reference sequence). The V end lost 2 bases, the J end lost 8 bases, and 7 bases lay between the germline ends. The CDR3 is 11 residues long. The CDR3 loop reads CAWSSSDTIYF. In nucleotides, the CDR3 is TGTGCCTGGAGTAGTAGTGACACCATATATTTT.

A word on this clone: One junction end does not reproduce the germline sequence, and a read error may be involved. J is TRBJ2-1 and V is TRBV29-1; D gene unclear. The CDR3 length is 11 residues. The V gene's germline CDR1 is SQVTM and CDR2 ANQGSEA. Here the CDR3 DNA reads TGCAGCGCCAGGCTCTACGATGAGCAGTTCTTC. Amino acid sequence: CSARLYDEQFF.

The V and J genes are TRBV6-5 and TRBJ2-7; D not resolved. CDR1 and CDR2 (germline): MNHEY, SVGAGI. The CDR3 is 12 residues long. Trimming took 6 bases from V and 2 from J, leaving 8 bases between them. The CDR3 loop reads CASSPPTYEQYF. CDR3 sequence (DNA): TGTGCCAGCAGCCCGCCCACCTACGAGCAGTACTTC.

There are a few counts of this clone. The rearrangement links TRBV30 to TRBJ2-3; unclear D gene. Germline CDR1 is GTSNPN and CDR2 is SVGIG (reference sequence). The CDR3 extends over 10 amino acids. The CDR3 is CRRGTDTQYF. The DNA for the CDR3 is TGTCGGAGAGGCACAGATACGCAGTATTTT.

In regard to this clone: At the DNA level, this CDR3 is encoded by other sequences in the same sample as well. CDR3 residues: CSVDRGSYNEQFF. Here the CDR3 DNA reads TGCAGCGTCGACAGGGGATCCTACAATGAGCAGTTCTTC. This chain connects TRBV29-1 to TRBJ2-1, with TRBD1 matching over 8 bases. The germline CDR1 and CDR2 sequences are SQVTM and ANQGSEA. V dropped 6 bases and J dropped 1; count of bases not matched to a gene: 2. CDR3 size: 13 residues.